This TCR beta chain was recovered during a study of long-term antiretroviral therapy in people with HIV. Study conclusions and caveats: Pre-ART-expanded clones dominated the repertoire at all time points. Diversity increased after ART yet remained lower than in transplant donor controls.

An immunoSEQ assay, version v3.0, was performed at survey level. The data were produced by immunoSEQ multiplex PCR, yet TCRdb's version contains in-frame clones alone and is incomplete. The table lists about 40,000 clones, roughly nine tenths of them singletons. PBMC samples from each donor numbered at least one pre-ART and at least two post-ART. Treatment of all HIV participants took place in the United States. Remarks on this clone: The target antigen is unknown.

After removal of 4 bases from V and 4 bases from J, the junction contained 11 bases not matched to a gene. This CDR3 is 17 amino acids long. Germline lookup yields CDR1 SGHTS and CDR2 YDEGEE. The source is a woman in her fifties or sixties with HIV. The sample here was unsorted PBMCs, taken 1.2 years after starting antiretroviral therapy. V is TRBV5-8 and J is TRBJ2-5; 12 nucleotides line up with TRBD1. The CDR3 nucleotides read TGTGCCAGCAGCACGGGGACAGGGGGCTCAATCGGAGAGACCCAGTACTTC. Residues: CASSTGTGGSIGETQYF.